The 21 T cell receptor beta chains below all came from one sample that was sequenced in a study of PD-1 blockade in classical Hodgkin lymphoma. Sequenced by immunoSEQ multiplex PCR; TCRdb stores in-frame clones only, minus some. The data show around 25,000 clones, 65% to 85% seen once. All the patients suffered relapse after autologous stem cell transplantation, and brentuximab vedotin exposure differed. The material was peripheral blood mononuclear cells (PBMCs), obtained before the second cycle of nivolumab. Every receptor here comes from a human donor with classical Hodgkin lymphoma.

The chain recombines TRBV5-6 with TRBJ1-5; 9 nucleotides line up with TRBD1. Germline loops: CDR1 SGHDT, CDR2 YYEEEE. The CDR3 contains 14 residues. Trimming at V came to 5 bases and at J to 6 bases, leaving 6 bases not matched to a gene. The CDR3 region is CASSFGQGSQPQHF. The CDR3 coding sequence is TGTGCCAGCAGTTTTGGACAGGGGAGTCAGCCCCAGCATTTT. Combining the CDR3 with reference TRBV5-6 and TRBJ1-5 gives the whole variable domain DAGVTQSPTHLIKTRGQQVTLRCSPKSGHDTVSWYQQALGQGPQFIFQYYEEEERQRGNFPDRFSGHQFPNYSSELNVNALLLGDSALYLCASSFGQGSQPQHFGDGTRLSIL.

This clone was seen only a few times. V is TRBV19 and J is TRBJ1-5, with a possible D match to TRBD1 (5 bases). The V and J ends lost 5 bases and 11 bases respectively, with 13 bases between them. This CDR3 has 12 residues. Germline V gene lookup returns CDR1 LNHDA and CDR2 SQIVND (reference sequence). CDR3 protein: CASSYPGQAQHF. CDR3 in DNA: TGTGCCAGTAGTTACCCAGGGCAAGCCCAGCATTTT.

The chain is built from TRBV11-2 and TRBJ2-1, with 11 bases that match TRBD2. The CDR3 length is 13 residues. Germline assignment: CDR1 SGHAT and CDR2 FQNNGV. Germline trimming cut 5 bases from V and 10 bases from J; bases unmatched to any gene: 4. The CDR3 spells CASSPRLAGEQFF. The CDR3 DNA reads TGTGCCAGCAGCCCCAGACTAGCGGGGGAGCAGTTCTTC. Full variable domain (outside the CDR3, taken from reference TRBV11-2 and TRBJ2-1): EAGVAQSPRYKIIEKRQSVAFWCNPISGHATLYWYQQILGQGPKLLIQFQNNGVVDDSQLPKDRFSAERLKGVDSTLKIQPAKLEDSAVYLCASSPRLAGEQFFGPGTRLTVL.

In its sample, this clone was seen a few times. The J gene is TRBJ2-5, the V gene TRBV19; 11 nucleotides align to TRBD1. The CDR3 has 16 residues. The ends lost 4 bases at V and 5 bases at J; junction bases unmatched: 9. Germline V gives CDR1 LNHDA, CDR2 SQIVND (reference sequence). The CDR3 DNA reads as TGTGCCAGTAGTACCTGGACAGGGGGCGCCTTGGAGACCCAGTACTTC. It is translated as CASSTWTGGALETQYF.

The CDR3 DNA reads TGTGCCAGCAGACCTAGCGGGGGGGCCTACGAGCAGTACTTC. Translation: CASRPSGGAYEQYF. The chain joins TRBV6-1 to TRBJ2-7; the match to TRBD2 covers 12 bases. Looked up from germline, CDR1 is MNHNS and CDR2 is SASEGT. The CDR3 covers 14 residues. V was pared by 6 bases and J by 2 bases, with 2 bases of the junction left unmatched.

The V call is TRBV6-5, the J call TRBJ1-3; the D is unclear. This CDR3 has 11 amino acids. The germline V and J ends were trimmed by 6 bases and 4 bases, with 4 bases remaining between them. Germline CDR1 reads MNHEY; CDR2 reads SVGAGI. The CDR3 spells CASRSGNTIYF. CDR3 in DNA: TGTGCCAGCAGGTCGGGAAACACCATATATTTT.

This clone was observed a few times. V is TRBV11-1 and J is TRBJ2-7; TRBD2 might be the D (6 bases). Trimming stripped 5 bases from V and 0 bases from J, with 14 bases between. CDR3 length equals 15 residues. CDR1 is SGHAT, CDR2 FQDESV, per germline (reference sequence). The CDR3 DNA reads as TGTGCCAGCAGCCCTGGACTAACGAGCTCCTACGAGCAGTACTTC. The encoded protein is CASSPGLTSSYEQYF.

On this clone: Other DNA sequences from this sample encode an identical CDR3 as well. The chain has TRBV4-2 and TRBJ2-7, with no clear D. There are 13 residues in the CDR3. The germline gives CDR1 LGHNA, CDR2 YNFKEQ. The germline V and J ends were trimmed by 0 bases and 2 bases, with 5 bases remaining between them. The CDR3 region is CASSQEQAYEQYF. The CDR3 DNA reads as TGTGCCAGCAGCCAAGAGCAAGCCTACGAGCAGTACTTC.

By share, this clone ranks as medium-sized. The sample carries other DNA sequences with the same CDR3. In DNA form, the CDR3 reads TGTGCCAGCAGTTTATGGGGACAGGGCGACTATGGCTACACCTTC. It is translated as CASSLWGQGDYGYTF. The chain employs TRBV28 and TRBJ1-2; TRBD1 agrees at 9 bases. J lost 3 bases, V lost 0 bases, and 2 bases had no gene match. The CDR3 is made up of 15 amino acids. CDR1 and CDR2 (germline): MDHEN, SYDVKM.

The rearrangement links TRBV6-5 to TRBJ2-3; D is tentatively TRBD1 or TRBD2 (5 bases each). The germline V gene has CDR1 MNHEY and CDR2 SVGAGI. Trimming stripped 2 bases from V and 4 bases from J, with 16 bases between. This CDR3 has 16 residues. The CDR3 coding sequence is TGTGCCAGCAGTTACATCGGGGCCTATAGCGCAGATACGCAGTATTTT. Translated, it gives CASSYIGAYSADTQYF.

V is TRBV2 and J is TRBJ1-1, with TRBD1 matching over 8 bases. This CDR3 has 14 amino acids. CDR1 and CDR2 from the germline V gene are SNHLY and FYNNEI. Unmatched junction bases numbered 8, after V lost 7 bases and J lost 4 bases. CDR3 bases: TGTGCCAGCACTCGGACAGGGAGATCCACTGAAGCTTTCTTT. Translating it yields CASTRTGRSTEAFF.

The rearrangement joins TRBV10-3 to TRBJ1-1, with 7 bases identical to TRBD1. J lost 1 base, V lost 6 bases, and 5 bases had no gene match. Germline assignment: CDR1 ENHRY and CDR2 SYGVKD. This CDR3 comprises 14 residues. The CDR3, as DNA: TGTGCCATCAGCCTGGGACAGAAGAACACTGAAGCTTTCTTT. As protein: CAISLGQKNTEAFF.

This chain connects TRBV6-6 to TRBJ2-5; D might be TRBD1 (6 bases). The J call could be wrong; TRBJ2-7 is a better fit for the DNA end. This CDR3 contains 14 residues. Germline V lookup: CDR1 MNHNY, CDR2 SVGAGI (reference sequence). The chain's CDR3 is CASSNRQDSYEQYF. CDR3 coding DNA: TGTGCCAGCAGCAACCGACAGGACTCCTACGAGCAGTACTTC.

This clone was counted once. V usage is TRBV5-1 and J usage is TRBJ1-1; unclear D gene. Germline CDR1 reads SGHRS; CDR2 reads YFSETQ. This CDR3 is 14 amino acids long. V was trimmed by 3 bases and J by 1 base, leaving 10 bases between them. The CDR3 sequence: CASSWHESNTEAFF. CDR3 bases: TGCGCCAGCAGCTGGCACGAATCGAACACTGAAGCTTTCTTT.

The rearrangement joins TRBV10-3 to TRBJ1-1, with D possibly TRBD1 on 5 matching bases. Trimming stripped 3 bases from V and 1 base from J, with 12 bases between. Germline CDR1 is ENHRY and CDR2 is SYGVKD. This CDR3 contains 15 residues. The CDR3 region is CAISEGQLGNTEAFF. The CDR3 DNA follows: TGTGCCATCAGTGAAGGACAATTAGGGAACACTGAAGCTTTCTTT.

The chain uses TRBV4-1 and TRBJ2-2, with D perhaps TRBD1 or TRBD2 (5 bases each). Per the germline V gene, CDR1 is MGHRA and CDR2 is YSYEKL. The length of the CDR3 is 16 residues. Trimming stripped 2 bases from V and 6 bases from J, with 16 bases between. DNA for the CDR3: TGCGCCAGCAGCCAATCTAAGGGGACCAACCCCGGGGAGCTGTTTTTT. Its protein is CASSQSKGTNPGELFF.

The CDR3 region is CASSHLSTDTQYF. CDR3 coding DNA: TGCGCCAGCAGCCACCTAAGCACAGATACGCAGTATTTT. The chain has TRBV4-3 and TRBJ2-3; no reliable D call. The germline gives CDR1 LGHNA, CDR2 YSLEER. This CDR3 has 13 residues. V was cut by 3 bases and J by 0 bases, with 4 bases left in between.

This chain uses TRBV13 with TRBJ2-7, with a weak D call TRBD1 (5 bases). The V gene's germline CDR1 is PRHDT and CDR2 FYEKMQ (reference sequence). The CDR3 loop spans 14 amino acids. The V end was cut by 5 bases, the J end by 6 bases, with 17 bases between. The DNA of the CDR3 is TGTGCCAGCAGCAGGGCAGGGAAGGCAAGCGAGCAGTACTTC. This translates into CASSRAGKASEQYF.

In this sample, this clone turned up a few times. The CDR3 DNA reads TGCAGCGTCGGGAACACTGAAGCTTTCTTT. Translated, it gives CSVGNTEAFF. J is TRBJ1-1 and V is TRBV29-1, with D hard to call. The CDR3 extends over 10 amino acids. CDR1 and CDR2 from the germline V gene are SQVTM and ANQGSEA. The V end was cut by 6 bases, the J end by 1 base, with 3 bases between.

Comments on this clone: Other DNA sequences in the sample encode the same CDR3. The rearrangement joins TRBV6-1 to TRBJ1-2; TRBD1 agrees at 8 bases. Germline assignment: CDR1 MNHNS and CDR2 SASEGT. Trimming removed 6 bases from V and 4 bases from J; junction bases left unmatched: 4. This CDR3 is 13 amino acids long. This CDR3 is CASRGQGSYGYTF. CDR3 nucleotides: TGTGCCAGCAGAGGACAGGGTTCCTATGGCTACACCTTC.

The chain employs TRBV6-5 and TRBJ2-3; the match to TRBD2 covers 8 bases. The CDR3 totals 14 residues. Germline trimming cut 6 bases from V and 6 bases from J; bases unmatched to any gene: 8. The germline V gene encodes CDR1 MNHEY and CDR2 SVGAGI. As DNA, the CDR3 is TGTGCCAGCAGCCGGGCCGGGGGGGCGGATACGCAGTATTTT. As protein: CASSRAGGADTQYF.